Described below is a single T cell receptor beta chain sequence and its context. Antigen unknown. The sample originates from a study of T-cell reconstitution after alpha-beta-depleted transplantation in children. Overall study results and limits: Several hundred expanded graft clones reportedly supplied alpha-beta T cells about two months after transplant.

CDR3 length: 12 residues. Germline assignment: CDR1 DFQATT and CDR2 SNEGSKA (reference sequence). Preparing the TCRbeta library involved the use of unique molecular identifiers. TCRdb called the PCR reads again in MiXCR, with one record for every CDR3 protein. In the table there are about 980,000 distinct CDR3 sequences, roughly 31% of which are singletons. The TCR originated in a boy in the first two years of life who had a stem cell transplant for SCID, so the T cells may come from the graft donor. The genes are TRBV20-1 and TRBJ1-1, with unresolved D. Specimen: PBMCs, mostly from graft donor cells, collected 360 days after TCRalphabeta/CD19-depleted stem cell transplant. The CDR3 region is CSALGKYTEAFF. CDR3 DNA sequence: TGCAGCGCCTTAGGGAAGTACACTGAAGCTTTCTTT.